This is a list of T cell receptor beta chains from one sample in a study of T cell responses to AZD1222 COVID-19 vaccine. Using immunoSEQ multiplex PCR, the repertoire was profiled, and TCRdb retains in-frame clones only, with some absent. The sample consists of under 150,000 clones, approximately 94% of them appearing once. This specimen consisted of peripheral blood, obtained on day 0 of AZD1222 vaccination. These receptors all stem from an adult in good health. The conserved cysteine and the conserved F or W are not part of the CDR3 here.

TRBJ1-1	TRBV4-1	ASSHVGRGGNTEAF
TRBJ2-2	TRBV4-1	ASSPERASGRTGELF
TRBJ2-7	TRBV28	ASSSPAGARGEQY
TRBJ2-5	TRBV11-2	ASSPSAGGHQETQY
TRBJ1-1	TRBV5-1	ASSDAAGTNTEAF
TRBJ2-2	TRBV18	ASSPQWTGELF
TRBJ1-5	TRBV6-2/TRBV6-3	ASSSRQVNQPQH
TRBJ2-7	TRBV19	ASSRQGVAYEQY
TRBJ2-3	TRBV7-3	ASSLSGTDTQY
TRBJ2-2	TRBV7-9	ASSLVPGLAGESTGELF